This TCR beta chain was observed in a study of blood T cell repertoires in COVID-19. About the study: Both acute and convalescent COVID-19 samples were obtained from the United States, Italy and Spain. T cells, B-cell-depleted T cells, or PBMCs supplied cDNA or gDNA.

The assay was immunoSEQ multiplex PCR, and TCRdb's table has in-frame clones only and misses some. The sample carries about 74,000 clones, around 90% recorded once. Germline CDR1 reads SGHNT; CDR2 reads YYREEE (reference sequence). Trimming stripped 0 bases from V and 6 bases from J, with 10 bases between. This CDR3 is built from 15 residues. V and J are TRBV5-4 and TRBJ1-6, with D perhaps TRBD1 (6 bases). The source material was peripheral blood. The sequence was collected from a woman of 80 years or more with active or convalescent COVID-19. CDR3 residues: CASSLAQGTNSPLHF. The CDR3 region has the DNA TGTGCCAGCAGCTTGGCTCAGGGGACTAATTCACCCCTCCACTTT.